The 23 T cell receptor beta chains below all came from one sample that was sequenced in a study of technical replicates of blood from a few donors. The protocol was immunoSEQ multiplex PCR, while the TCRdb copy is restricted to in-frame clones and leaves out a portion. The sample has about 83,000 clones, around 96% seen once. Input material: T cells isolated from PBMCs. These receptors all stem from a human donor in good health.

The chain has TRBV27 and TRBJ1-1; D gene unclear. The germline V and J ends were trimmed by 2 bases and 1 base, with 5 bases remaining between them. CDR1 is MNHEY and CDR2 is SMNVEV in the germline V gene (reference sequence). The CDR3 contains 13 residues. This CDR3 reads CASSLQKNTEAFF. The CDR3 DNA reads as TGTGCCAGCAGTTTACAGAAGAACACTGAAGCTTTCTTT.

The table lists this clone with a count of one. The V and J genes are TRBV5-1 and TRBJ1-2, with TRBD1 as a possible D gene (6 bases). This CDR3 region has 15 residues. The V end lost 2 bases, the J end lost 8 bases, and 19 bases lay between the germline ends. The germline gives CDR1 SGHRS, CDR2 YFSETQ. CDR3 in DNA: TGCGCCAGCAGCTTCACGGACAGTTCCCTTCCAGGCTACACCTTC. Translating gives CASSFTDSSLPGYTF.

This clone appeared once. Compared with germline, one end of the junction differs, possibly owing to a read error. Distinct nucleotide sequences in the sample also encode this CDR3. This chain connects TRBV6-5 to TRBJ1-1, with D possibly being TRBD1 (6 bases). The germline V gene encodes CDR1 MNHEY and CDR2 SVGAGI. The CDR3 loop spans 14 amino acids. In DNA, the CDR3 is TGTGCCAGCAGACGATACAGGGAGAACACTGAAGCTTTTTTT. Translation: CASRRYRENTEAFF.

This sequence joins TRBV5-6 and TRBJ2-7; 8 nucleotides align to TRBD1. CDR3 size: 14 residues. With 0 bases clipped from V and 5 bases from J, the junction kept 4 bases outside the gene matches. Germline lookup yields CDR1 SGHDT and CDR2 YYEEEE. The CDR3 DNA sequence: TGTGCCAGCAGCTTGGGACAGGGGATCGACGAGCAGTACTTC. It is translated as CASSLGQGIDEQYF.

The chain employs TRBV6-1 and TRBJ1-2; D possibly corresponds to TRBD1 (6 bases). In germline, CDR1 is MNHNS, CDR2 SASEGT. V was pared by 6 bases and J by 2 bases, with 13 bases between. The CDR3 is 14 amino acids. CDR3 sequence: CASSSDRKNYGYTF. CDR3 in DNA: TGTGCCAGCAGCTCGGACAGAAAAAACTATGGCTACACCTTC.

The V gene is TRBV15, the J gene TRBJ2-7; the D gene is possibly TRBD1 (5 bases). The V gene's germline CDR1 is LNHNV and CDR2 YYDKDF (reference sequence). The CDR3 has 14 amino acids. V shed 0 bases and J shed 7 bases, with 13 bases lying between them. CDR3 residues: CATSRDWTREEQYF. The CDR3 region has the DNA TGTGCCACCAGCAGAGATTGGACACGAGAAGAGCAGTACTTC.

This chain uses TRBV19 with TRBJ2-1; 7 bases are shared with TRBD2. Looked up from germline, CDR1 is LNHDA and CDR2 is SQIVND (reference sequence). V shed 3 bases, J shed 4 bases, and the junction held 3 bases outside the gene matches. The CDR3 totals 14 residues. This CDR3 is CASSMGSGYNEQFF. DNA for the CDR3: TGTGCCAGTAGTATGGGTAGCGGGTACAATGAGCAGTTCTTC.

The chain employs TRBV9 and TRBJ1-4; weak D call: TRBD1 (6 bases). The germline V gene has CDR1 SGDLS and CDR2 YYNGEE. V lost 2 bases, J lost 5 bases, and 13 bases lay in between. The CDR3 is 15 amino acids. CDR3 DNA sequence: TGTGCCAGCAGCGTCCGGGGGGGGGCGAATGAAAAACTGTTTTTT. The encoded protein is CASSVRGGANEKLFF. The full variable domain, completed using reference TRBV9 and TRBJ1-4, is DSGVTQTPKHLITATGQRVTLRCSPRSGDLSVYWYQQSLDQGLQFLIQYYNGEERAKGNILERFSAQQFPDLHSELNLSSLELGDSALYFCASSVRGGANEKLFFGSGTQLSVL.

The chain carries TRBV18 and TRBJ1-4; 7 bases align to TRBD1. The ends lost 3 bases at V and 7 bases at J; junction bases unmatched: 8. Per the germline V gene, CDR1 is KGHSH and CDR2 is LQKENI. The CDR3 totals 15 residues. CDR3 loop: CASSPYRGSGEKLFF. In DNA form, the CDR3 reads TGTGCCAGCTCACCCTACAGGGGTAGCGGTGAAAAACTGTTTTTT.

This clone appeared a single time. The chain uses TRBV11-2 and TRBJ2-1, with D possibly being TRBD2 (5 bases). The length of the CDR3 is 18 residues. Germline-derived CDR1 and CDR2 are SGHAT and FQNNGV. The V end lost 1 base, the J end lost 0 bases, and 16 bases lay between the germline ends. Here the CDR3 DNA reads TGTGCCAGCAGCTTAGTTGGAGGACCGCAAAGCTCCTACAATGAGCAGTTCTTC. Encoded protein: CASSLVGGPQSSYNEQFF. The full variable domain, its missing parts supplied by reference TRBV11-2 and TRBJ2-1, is EAGVAQSPRYKIIEKRQSVAFWCNPISGHATLYWYQQILGQGPKLLIQFQNNGVVDDSQLPKDRFSAERLKGVDSTLKIQPAKLEDSAVYLCASSLVGGPQSSYNEQFFGPGTRLTVL.

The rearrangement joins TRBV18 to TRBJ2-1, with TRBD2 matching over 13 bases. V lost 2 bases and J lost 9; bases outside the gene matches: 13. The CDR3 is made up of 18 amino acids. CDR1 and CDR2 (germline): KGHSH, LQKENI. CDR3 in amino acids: CASSPRTRTSGSLSEQFF. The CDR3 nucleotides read TGTGCCAGCTCACCAAGGACCAGGACTAGCGGGAGTCTGAGTGAGCAGTTCTTC.

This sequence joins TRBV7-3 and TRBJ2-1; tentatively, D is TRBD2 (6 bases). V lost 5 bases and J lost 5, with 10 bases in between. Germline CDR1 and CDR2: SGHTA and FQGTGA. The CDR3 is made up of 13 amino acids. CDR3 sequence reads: CASSPGVDNEQFF. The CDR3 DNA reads TGTGCCAGCAGCCCGGGGGTAGACAATGAGCAGTTCTTC.

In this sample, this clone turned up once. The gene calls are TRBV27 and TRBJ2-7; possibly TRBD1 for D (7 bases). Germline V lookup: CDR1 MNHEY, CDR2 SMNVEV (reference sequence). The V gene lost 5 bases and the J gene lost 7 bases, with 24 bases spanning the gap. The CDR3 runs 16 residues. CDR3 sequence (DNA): TGTGCCAGCAGTGCTACCGGCGGGACAGCATACCTTGAGCAGTACTTC. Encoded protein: CASSATGGTAYLEQYF.

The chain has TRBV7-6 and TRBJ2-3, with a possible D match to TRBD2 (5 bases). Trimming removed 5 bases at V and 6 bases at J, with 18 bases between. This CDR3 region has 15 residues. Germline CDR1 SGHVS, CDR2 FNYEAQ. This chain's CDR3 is CASSRQDSLVDTQYF. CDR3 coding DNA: TGTGCCAGCAGCCGCCAGGACTCCTTGGTTGATACGCAGTATTTT.

CDR3 in DNA: TGTGCCAGCAGCTTAGGGACAGGGGGTGGGTCAGATACGCAGTATTTT. This encodes CASSLGTGGGSDTQYF. This sequence joins TRBV7-2 and TRBJ2-3; 10 nucleotides line up with TRBD1. The CDR3 is made up of 16 amino acids. The J segment lost 4 bases and the V segment lost 1 base, leaving 5 bases of the junction unmatched. The germline V gene has CDR1 SGHTA and CDR2 FQGNSA.

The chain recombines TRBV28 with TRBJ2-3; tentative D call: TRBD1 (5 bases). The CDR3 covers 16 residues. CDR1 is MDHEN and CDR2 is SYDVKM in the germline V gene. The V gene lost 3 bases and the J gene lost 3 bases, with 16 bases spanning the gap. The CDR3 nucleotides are TGTGCCAGCAGTTTTTTGAGTGGGGCTCGAACAGATACGCAGTATTTT. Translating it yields CASSFLSGARTDTQYF.

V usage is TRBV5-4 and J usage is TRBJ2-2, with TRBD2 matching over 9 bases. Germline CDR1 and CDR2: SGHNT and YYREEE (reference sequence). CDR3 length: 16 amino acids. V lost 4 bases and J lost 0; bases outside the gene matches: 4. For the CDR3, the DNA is TGTGCCAGCAGCCCTTTAGCGGGAGCGAACACCGGGGAGCTGTTTTTT. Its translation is CASSPLAGANTGELFF.

The CDR3: CASSLSSGRMDTQYF. The CDR3 DNA reads TGTGCCAGCAGCTTAAGTAGCGGGAGGATGGATACGCAGTATTTT. The V and J genes are TRBV7-9 and TRBJ2-3; 10 bases agree with TRBD2. This CDR3 region has 15 residues. Trimming at V came to 2 bases and at J to 6 bases, leaving 5 bases not matched to a gene. Germline assignment: CDR1 SEHNR and CDR2 FQNEAQ (reference sequence).

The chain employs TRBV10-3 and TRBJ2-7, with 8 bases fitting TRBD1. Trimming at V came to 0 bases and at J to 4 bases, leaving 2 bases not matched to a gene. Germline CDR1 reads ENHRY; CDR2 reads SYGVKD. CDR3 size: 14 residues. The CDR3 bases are TGTGCCATCAGTGAGTCGTGGACAGGGTACGAGCAGTACTTC. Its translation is CAISESWTGYEQYF.

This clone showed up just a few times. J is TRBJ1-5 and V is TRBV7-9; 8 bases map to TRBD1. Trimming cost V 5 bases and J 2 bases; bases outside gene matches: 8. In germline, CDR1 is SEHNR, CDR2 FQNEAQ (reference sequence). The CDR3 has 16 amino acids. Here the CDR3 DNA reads TGTGCCAGCAGCAAAGACAGGGGCGGCGGCAATCAGCCCCAGCATTTT. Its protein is CASSKDRGGGNQPQHF.

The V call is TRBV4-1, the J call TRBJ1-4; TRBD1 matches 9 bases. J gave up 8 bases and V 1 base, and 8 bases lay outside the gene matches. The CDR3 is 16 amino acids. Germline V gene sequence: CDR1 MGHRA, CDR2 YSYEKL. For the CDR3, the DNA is TGCGCCAGCAGCCAAGGCCATTCGGACAGGGGCGAAAAACTGTTTTTT. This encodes CASSQGHSDRGEKLFF.

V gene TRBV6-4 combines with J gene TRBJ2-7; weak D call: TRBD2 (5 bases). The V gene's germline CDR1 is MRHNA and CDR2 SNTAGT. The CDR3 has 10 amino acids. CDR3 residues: CAATEPGGTV. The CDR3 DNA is TGTGCCGCCACAGAACCCGGAGGCACGGTC.

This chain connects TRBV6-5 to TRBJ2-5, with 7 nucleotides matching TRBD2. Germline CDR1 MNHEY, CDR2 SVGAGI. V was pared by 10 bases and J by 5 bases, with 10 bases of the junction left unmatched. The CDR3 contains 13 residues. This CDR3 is CATIRAGSETQYF. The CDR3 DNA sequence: TGTGCCACCATCCGAGCGGGATCTGAGACCCAGTACTTC.